This TCR beta chain is from a study of neurological immune-mediated disorders. TCRdb processed the 5' RACE reads anew with MiXCR; each CDR3 protein has one entry. In the table there are 50,000 to 70,000 distinct CDR3 sequences, under 2.5% of which are singletons. In its sample, this clonotype was seen many times. The V end was cut by 6 bases, the J end by 0 bases, with 15 bases between. Germline lookup yields CDR1 DFQATT and CDR2 SNEGSKA (reference sequence). This CDR3 is 15 amino acids long. This chain joins TRBV20-1 and TRBJ2-4, with a possible D match to TRBD2 (6 bases). The sample consisted of PBMCs. The TCR was taken from a man aged 45-65 years with multiple sclerosis. The CDR3 DNA reads as TGCAGTGCCCCACGGCTCGGGGGAGCCAAAAACATTCAGTACTTC. This encodes CSAPRLGGAKNIQYF.